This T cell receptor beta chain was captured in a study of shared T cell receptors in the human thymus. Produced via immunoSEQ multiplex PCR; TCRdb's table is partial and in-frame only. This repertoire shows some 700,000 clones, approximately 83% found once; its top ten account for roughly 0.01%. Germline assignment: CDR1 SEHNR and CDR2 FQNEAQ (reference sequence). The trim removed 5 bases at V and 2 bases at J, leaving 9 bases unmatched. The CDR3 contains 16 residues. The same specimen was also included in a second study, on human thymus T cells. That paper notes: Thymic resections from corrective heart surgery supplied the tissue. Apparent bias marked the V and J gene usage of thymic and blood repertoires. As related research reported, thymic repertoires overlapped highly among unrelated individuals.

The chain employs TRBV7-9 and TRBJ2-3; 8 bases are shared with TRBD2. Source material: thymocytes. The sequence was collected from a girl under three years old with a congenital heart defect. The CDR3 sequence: CASSRLSGGYTDTQYF. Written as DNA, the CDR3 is TGTGCCAGCAGCCGCCTCAGCGGGGGCTACACAGATACGCAGTATTTT.